The rows below give T cell receptor beta chains drawn from one sample of a study of follicular helper T cells after annual influenza vaccination. Only in-frame clones appear in the TCRdb table, and some are missing; sequencing was by immunoSEQ multiplex PCR. The sample has about 11,000 clones; less than 85% are singletons. The sample here was CXCR5- memory CD4+ T cells sorted from blood, taken 6 weeks after influenza vaccination. The receptors were sampled from an adult who received the influenza vaccine. The CDR3 runs from the conserved cysteine through the conserved F or W. Each record gives: D gene, V gene, clone size, J gene, CDR3 DNA, CDR3 protein. A D gene is named only where the DNA matches it firmly. Clone size is given for some rows only: seen once, a few or many times, or a class if the clone is expanded.

d_gene: .
v_gene: TRBV6-5
abundance: .
j_gene: TRBJ2-5
CDR3nt: TGTGCCAGCAGTTTGGGCACCTCGGGGGAGACCCAGTACTTC
CDR3aa: CASSLGTSGETQYF

d_gene: TRBD1
v_gene: TRBV29-1
abundance: few
j_gene: TRBJ1-1
CDR3nt: TGCAGCGTTGGGACAGGGTTGAACACTGAAGCTTTCTTT
CDR3aa: CSVGTGLNTEAFF

d_gene: TRBD1
v_gene: TRBV5-1
abundance: .
j_gene: TRBJ1-6
CDR3nt: TGCGCCAGCAGCCAAGGACAGGTTCGTGGCTATAATTCACCCCTCCACTTT
CDR3aa: CASSQGQVRGYNSPLHF

d_gene: TRBD1
v_gene: TRBV27
abundance: .
j_gene: TRBJ1-1
CDR3nt: TGTGCCAGCAGTTTATTCGGCAGGGGGTCCATGAACACTGAAGCTTTCTTT
CDR3aa: CASSLFGRGSMNTEAFF

d_gene: TRBD1
v_gene: TRBV5-5
abundance: .
j_gene: TRBJ1-3
CDR3nt: TGTGCCAGCAGCTCGACCCAGGGGGGTAGTTCTGGAAACACCATATATTTT
CDR3aa: CASSSTQGGSSGNTIYF

d_gene: .
v_gene: TRBV28
abundance: .
j_gene: TRBJ2-3
CDR3nt: TGTGCCAGCAGTCCCCCGGCCAGGGCTCGGGCAGATACGCAGTATTTT
CDR3aa: CASSPPARARADTQYF

d_gene: .
v_gene: TRBV6-5
abundance: .
j_gene: TRBJ1-1
CDR3nt: TGTGCCAGCAGTACCACGAGGAACACTGAAGCTTTCTTT
CDR3aa: CASSTTRNTEAFF

d_gene: TRBD1
v_gene: TRBV5-1
abundance: .
j_gene: TRBJ1-3
CDR3nt: TGCGCCAGCAGCCTCCGACAGGGAGCGAACACCATATATTTT
CDR3aa: CASSLRQGANTIYF

d_gene: .
v_gene: TRBV4-1
abundance: .
j_gene: TRBJ1-4
CDR3nt: TGCGCCAGCAGCCAAGAGACAGCCTCAACTAATGAAAAACTGTTTTTT
CDR3aa: CASSQETASTNEKLFF

d_gene: .
v_gene: TRBV15
abundance: .
j_gene: TRBJ2-5
CDR3nt: TGTGCCACCGCCATGGGGCAGAACCAAGAGACCCAGTACTTC
CDR3aa: CATAMGQNQETQYF

d_gene: .
v_gene: TRBV27
abundance: .
j_gene: TRBJ2-1
CDR3nt: TGTGCCAGCAGTTTAGACCCACGACGGGAAAGTACTTCACGCGCGAATGAGCAGTTCTTC
CDR3aa: CASSLDPRRESTSRANEQFF

d_gene: .
v_gene: TRBV7-3
abundance: .
j_gene: TRBJ2-5
CDR3nt: TGTGCCAGCAGCTCAGGTGCGACAGCACAAGAGACCCAGTACTTC
CDR3aa: CASSSGATAQETQYF

d_gene: TRBD1
v_gene: TRBV5-1
abundance: .
j_gene: TRBJ1-2
CDR3nt: TGCGCCAGCAGCACCAATCCGGGACAGGGGCGCACTAACTATGGCTACACCTTC
CDR3aa: CASSTNPGQGRTNYGYTF

d_gene: .
v_gene: TRBV27
abundance: few
j_gene: TRBJ2-7
CDR3nt: TGTGCCAGCAGACGGGGGCTAGCCTCCTACGAGCAGTACTTC
CDR3aa: CASRRGLASYEQYF

d_gene: .
v_gene: TRBV6-1
abundance: .
j_gene: TRBJ2-5
CDR3nt: TGTGCCAGCAGTGAGCTGGGGAAAGAGACCCAGTACTTC
CDR3aa: CASSELGKETQYF

d_gene: TRBD1
v_gene: TRBV6-1
abundance: .
j_gene: TRBJ2-2
CDR3nt: TGTGCCGGAGGACAGGGGGCCGGCGGGGAGCTGTTTTTT
CDR3aa: CAGGQGAGGELFF

d_gene: TRBD1
v_gene: TRBV25-1
abundance: .
j_gene: TRBJ1-2
CDR3nt: TGTGCCAGCAGTGATAGTTACAGGGGATACGGCTACACCTTC
CDR3aa: CASSDSYRGYGYTF

d_gene: TRBD2
v_gene: TRBV27
abundance: .
j_gene: TRBJ2-2
CDR3nt: TGTGCCAGCAGAAAACGGACTAGCGGAGCAGCGAACACCGGGGAGCTGTTTTTT
CDR3aa: CASRKRTSGAANTGELFF

d_gene: TRBD1
v_gene: TRBV5-6
abundance: .
j_gene: TRBJ1-2
CDR3nt: TGTGCCAGCAGCTCAGGACAGGGAGTGGCCTATGGCTACACCTTC
CDR3aa: CASSSGQGVAYGYTF

d_gene: TRBD2
v_gene: TRBV4-3
abundance: .
j_gene: TRBJ2-1
CDR3nt: TGCGCCAGCAGCCAAGATGGACTAGCGGGGGGTAGGAATGAGCAGTTCTTC
CDR3aa: CASSQDGLAGGRNEQFF

d_gene: .
v_gene: TRBV19
abundance: few
j_gene: TRBJ2-2
CDR3nt: TGTGCCAGTAGTATTGGATACCAGAACACCGGGGAGCTGTTTTTT
CDR3aa: CASSIGYQNTGELFF

d_gene: TRBD1
v_gene: TRBV4-3
abundance: .
j_gene: TRBJ1-6
CDR3nt: TGCGCCAGCAGCCAAGATGGACAGGGGCGGAGTTCACCCCTCCACTTT
CDR3aa: CASSQDGQGRSSPLHF

d_gene: TRBD2
v_gene: TRBV5-8
abundance: once
j_gene: TRBJ2-7
CDR3nt: TGTGCCAGCAGCTTGGGGGGACTAGTCAGCGAGCAGTACTTC
CDR3aa: CASSLGGLVSEQYF

d_gene: .
v_gene: TRBV25-1
abundance: .
j_gene: TRBJ2-1
CDR3nt: TGTGCCAGCAGTTTAGGGGGGTCATACAATGAGCAGTTCTTC
CDR3aa: CASSLGGSYNEQFF

d_gene: .
v_gene: TRBV7-2
abundance: .
j_gene: TRBJ1-1
CDR3nt: TGTGCCAGCAGCACACAATCCGGGGGGCTTACTGAAGCTTTCTTT
CDR3aa: CASSTQSGGLTEAFF

d_gene: TRBD2
v_gene: TRBV7-2
abundance: .
j_gene: TRBJ2-5
CDR3nt: TGTGCCAGCAGCTGGACTAGCGGGGAAGAGACCCAGTACTTC
CDR3aa: CASSWTSGEETQYF

d_gene: TRBD1
v_gene: TRBV11-2
abundance: .
j_gene: TRBJ1-2
CDR3nt: TGTGCCAGCAGCTCAACCCGGACAGGGGATGGCTACACCTTC
CDR3aa: CASSSTRTGDGYTF

d_gene: TRBD2
v_gene: TRBV27
abundance: .
j_gene: TRBJ2-5
CDR3nt: TGTGCCAGCAGTTTATCTCGCCTAGCGGGGGATCGGGGAGAGACCCAGTACTTC
CDR3aa: CASSLSRLAGDRGETQYF

d_gene: TRBD1
v_gene: TRBV5-4
abundance: .
j_gene: TRBJ1-3
CDR3nt: TGTGCCAGCAGCCAGGGAGGGGGCTTAGCTGGAAACACCATATATTTT
CDR3aa: CASSQGGGLAGNTIYF

d_gene: TRBD2
v_gene: TRBV6-1
abundance: .
j_gene: TRBJ2-1
CDR3nt: TGTGCCAGCAGACAAAGGACTAGCGGGGGCAATGAGCAGTTCTTC
CDR3aa: CASRQRTSGGNEQFF

d_gene: .
v_gene: TRBV6-1
abundance: few
j_gene: TRBJ2-7
CDR3nt: TGTGCCAGCAGTGGCGGACACCCCCTCCACTACGAGCAGTACTTC
CDR3aa: CASSGGHPLHYEQYF

d_gene: .
v_gene: TRBV7-2
abundance: .
j_gene: TRBJ1-1
CDR3nt: TGTGCCAGCAGCTTAGGTCAGGGTCTTGAAGCTTTCTTT
CDR3aa: CASSLGQGLEAFF

d_gene: .
v_gene: TRBV4-3
abundance: .
j_gene: TRBJ2-6
CDR3nt: TGCGCCAGCAGCCAAGAGCAGGGGTCTGGGGCCAACGTCCTGACTTTC
CDR3aa: CASSQEQGSGANVLTF

d_gene: TRBD1
v_gene: TRBV7-9
abundance: .
j_gene: TRBJ2-7
CDR3nt: TGTGCCAGCACCGGGACAGTCTACGAGCAGTACTTC
CDR3aa: CASTGTVYEQYF

d_gene: .
v_gene: TRBV11-3
abundance: .
j_gene: TRBJ1-5
CDR3nt: TGTGCCAGCAGCTTAGACGGTCATATAGGGTATAGCAATCAGCCCCAGCATTTT
CDR3aa: CASSLDGHIGYSNQPQHF

d_gene: .
v_gene: TRBV6-5
abundance: .
j_gene: TRBJ2-3
CDR3nt: TGTGCCAGCAGTTACTCGAGGGCAGTTACAGATACGCAGTATTTT
CDR3aa: CASSYSRAVTDTQYF

d_gene: .
v_gene: TRBV28
abundance: .
j_gene: TRBJ2-7
CDR3nt: TGTGCCAGCCGGGGGGCCTCTCAGGGCGAGCAGTACTTC
CDR3aa: CASRGASQGEQYF

d_gene: TRBD1
v_gene: TRBV10-3
abundance: .
j_gene: TRBJ1-1
CDR3nt: TGTGCCATCAGCCTCGACAGGGGGAACACTGAAGCTTTCTTT
CDR3aa: CAISLDRGNTEAFF

d_gene: TRBD1
v_gene: TRBV6-5
abundance: .
j_gene: TRBJ1-1
CDR3nt: TGTGCCAGCAGCCTTGGACAGGCACGGAACACTGAAGCTTTCTTT
CDR3aa: CASSLGQARNTEAFF

d_gene: TRBD2
v_gene: TRBV5-1
abundance: .
j_gene: TRBJ2-7
CDR3nt: TGCGCCAGCAGCACGGGACTAGCGGGGGTTTACGAGCAGTACTTC
CDR3aa: CASSTGLAGVYEQYF

d_gene: TRBD1
v_gene: TRBV2
abundance: .
j_gene: TRBJ1-2
CDR3nt: TGTGCCAGCGGAGAGACAGGGGTCTATGGCTACACCTTC
CDR3aa: CASGETGVYGYTF

d_gene: TRBD2
v_gene: TRBV6-1
abundance: .
j_gene: TRBJ2-7
CDR3nt: TGTGCCATACGGGGGGAGGGGTTAAGTTACGAGCAGTACTTC
CDR3aa: CAIRGEGLSYEQYF

d_gene: TRBD2
v_gene: TRBV7-2
abundance: .
j_gene: TRBJ2-2
CDR3nt: TGTGCCAGCAGCTTGAGCGGGGGGTCCGGGGAGCTGTTTTTT
CDR3aa: CASSLSGGSGELFF

d_gene: .
v_gene: TRBV10-3
abundance: .
j_gene: TRBJ1-1
CDR3nt: TGTGCCATCCAGGCCCAGGGAGCAGAAACTGAAGCTTTCTTT
CDR3aa: CAIQAQGAETEAFF

d_gene: TRBD1
v_gene: TRBV18
abundance: .
j_gene: TRBJ2-7
CDR3nt: TGTGCCAGCTCAATTGGACAGGGGTCAGGCTACGAGCAGTACTTC
CDR3aa: CASSIGQGSGYEQYF

d_gene: .
v_gene: TRBV7-2
abundance: .
j_gene: TRBJ2-3
CDR3nt: TGTGCCAGCAGCCCAAACCCAACAGTGAACACAGATACGCAGTATTTT
CDR3aa: CASSPNPTVNTDTQYF

d_gene: TRBD1
v_gene: TRBV13
abundance: .
j_gene: TRBJ1-5
CDR3nt: TGTGCCAGCAGCTTAATCAGGGGGCCGGGAGGTAGCAATCAGCCCCAGCATTTT
CDR3aa: CASSLIRGPGGSNQPQHF

d_gene: .
v_gene: TRBV4-3
abundance: once
j_gene: TRBJ2-1
CDR3nt: TGCGCCAGCAGCCAACAGGGCGGGGACAAGCAGTTCTTC
CDR3aa: CASSQQGGDKQFF

d_gene: .
v_gene: TRBV28
abundance: .
j_gene: TRBJ2-7
CDR3nt: TGTGCCAGCAGCCTCCGCCTTTACGAGCAGTACTTC
CDR3aa: CASSLRLYEQYF

d_gene: .
v_gene: TRBV5-1
abundance: .
j_gene: TRBJ2-5
CDR3nt: TGCGCCAGCAGCTTTTCCGGGACAATAATGCAAGAGACCCAGTACTTC
CDR3aa: CASSFSGTIMQETQYF

d_gene: .
v_gene: TRBV7-9
abundance: .
j_gene: TRBJ2-2
CDR3nt: TGTGCCACCCCCTCCGGGGGTGAGATCCCCGGGGAGCTGTTTTTT
CDR3aa: CATPSGGEIPGELFF

d_gene: .
v_gene: TRBV6-1
abundance: few
j_gene: TRBJ1-5
CDR3nt: TGTGCCAGCAGTGTCGTGGGGCCCCAGCATTTT
CDR3aa: CASSVVGPQHF

d_gene: .
v_gene: TRBV4-2
abundance: .
j_gene: TRBJ1-2
CDR3nt: TGTGCCAGCAGCCCCGCACAGGGCCATCCTAACTATGGCTACACCTTC
CDR3aa: CASSPAQGHPNYGYTF

d_gene: .
v_gene: TRBV7-2
abundance: once
j_gene: TRBJ1-1
CDR3nt: TGTGCCAGCAGCTTAGTCATACCCGACATGGGCGCTTTCTTT
CDR3aa: CASSLVIPDMGAFF